The next 10 T cell receptor beta chains were all read from a single sample in a study of blood T cell repertoires in COVID-19. Method: immunoSEQ multiplex PCR; TCRdb's copy keeps in-frame clones and lacks some. The sample carries about 400,000 clones, roughly 85% recorded once. Material for sequencing was peripheral blood. The receptors here all came from a woman aged 25 to 45 with active or convalescent COVID-19.

The chain uses TRBV6-5 and TRBJ2-7; 9 bases match TRBD1. Trimming took 8 bases from V and 6 from J; bases not matched to a gene: 8. The germline CDR1 and CDR2 sequences are MNHEY and SVGAGI. CDR3 length equals 13 residues. As DNA, the CDR3 is TGTGCCAGCGTCTCGGGACAGGGCGGCGAGCAGTACTTC. Protein sequence: CASVSGQGGEQYF.

The rearrangement joins TRBV2 to TRBJ1-5; 10 bases are shared with TRBD1. Germline CDR1 and CDR2: SNHLY and FYNNEI. V was pared by 6 bases and J by 5 bases, with 4 bases of the junction left unmatched. The CDR3 sequence is 14 residues long. The chain's CDR3 is CASRTGTGDQPQHF. Written as DNA, the CDR3 is TGTGCCAGCAGGACCGGGACAGGGGATCAGCCCCAGCATTTT.

The V call is TRBV29-1, the J call TRBJ1-1; the D gene is possibly TRBD1 (6 bases). CDR3 length: 13 amino acids. Per the germline V gene, CDR1 is SQVTM and CDR2 is ANQGSEA. The CDR3 here is CSCDGGAEPEAFF. As DNA, the CDR3 is TGCAGTTGTGACGGGGGGGCAGAACCTGAAGCTTTCTTT.

The genes are TRBV3-1 (or the pseudogene TRBV3-2) and TRBJ2-1, with 9 nucleotides matching TRBD2. The junction had 9 bases not matched to a gene; V was cut back by 4 bases and J by 8 bases. Germline V gives CDR1 LGHDT, CDR2 YNNKEL (reference sequence). This CDR3 spans 15 amino acids. The CDR3 spells CASSPRGSGGDEQFF. The CDR3, as DNA: TGTGCCAGCAGCCCGCGCGGTAGCGGGGGCGATGAGCAGTTCTTC.

This sequence joins TRBV29-1 and TRBJ2-7, with TRBD1 as a possible D gene (5 bases). Germline assignment: CDR1 SQVTM and CDR2 ANQGSEA. The CDR3 runs 13 residues. Trimming stripped 3 bases from V and 2 bases from J, with 11 bases between. CDR3 sequence (DNA): TGCAGCGTTGAGTCGCAGGACACCTACGAGCAGTACTTC. Residues: CSVESQDTYEQYF.

The CDR3 DNA is TGTGCCAGCAGTGGACAGGGCTTTGGCTACACCTTC. Translated, it gives CASSGQGFGYTF. This rearrangement joins TRBV27 to TRBJ1-2; 8 nucleotides match TRBD1. CDR3 length equals 12 residues. The ends lost 5 bases at V and 7 bases at J; junction bases unmatched: 3. Germline V gene data show CDR1 as MNHEY and CDR2 as SMNVEV (reference sequence).

The genes are TRBV12-5 and TRBJ1-4; tentatively, D is TRBD1 (5 bases). CDR1 is LGHNT and CDR2 is FRNRAP in the germline V gene. The CDR3 loop spans 15 amino acids. With 3 bases removed from V and 16 bases from J, the gap between germline ends came to 24 bases. CDR3 coding DNA: TGTGCTAGTGGTTTTCCCGGGACTCTATACCGAAGGGGGTTTTTT. Amino acids: CASGFPGTLYRRGFF.

This clone was counted a few times. This chain joins TRBV29-1 and TRBJ2-2; TRBD2 is a possible D gene (5 bases). Germline lookup yields CDR1 SQVTM and CDR2 ANQGSEA. V dropped 3 bases and J dropped 4 bases, with 6 bases sitting between them. CDR3 length: 12 amino acids. CDR3 coding DNA: TGCAGCGTTGATGGGAGCACCGGGGAGCTGTTTTTT. Protein: CSVDGSTGELFF.

The chain employs TRBV3-1 (or the pseudogene TRBV3-2) and TRBJ2-1, with 11 bases that match TRBD2. V shed 5 bases and J 4 bases; nucleotides not matched to a gene: 4. The germline V gene encodes CDR1 LGHDT and CDR2 YNNKEL (reference sequence). CDR3 length: 15 residues. In DNA form, the CDR3 reads TGTGCCAGCAGCTCCGGGACTAGCGGATACAATGAGCAGTTCTTC. This encodes CASSSGTSGYNEQFF.

This sequence joins TRBV10-3 and TRBJ2-2, with D perhaps matching TRBD2 (5 bases). Germline values: CDR1 ENHRY, CDR2 SYGVKD. Trimming cost V 5 bases and J 5 bases, with 15 bases left between them. There are 15 residues in the CDR3. CDR3 amino acids: CAISRTGTGTGELFF. CDR3 DNA: TGTGCCATCAGTCGGACTGGCACTGGGACCGGGGAGCTGTTTTTT.